This T cell receptor (beta chain) was recovered during a study of shared clonotypes between healthy human individuals. In the study overall: Every donor yielded three CD4 naive, three CD4 memory, two CD8 naive and one CD8 memory plate.

Running of the assay took place at deep level. Genomic DNA per cell subset filled all wells of several immunoSEQ plates. Using immunoSEQ multiplex PCR, the repertoire was profiled, and TCRdb retains in-frame clones only, with some absent. Of 2 million to 3 million clones detected, more than 90% appear once; the ten largest clones hold 0.14%. Per the germline V gene, CDR1 is SGHRS and CDR2 is YFSETQ. The CDR3 covers 16 residues. Trimming took 0 bases from V and 2 from J, leaving 9 bases between them. Investigators divided CD4+ cells into CD45RA+ naive and CD45RA-negative memory subsets. The specimen was naive CD4+ T cells sorted from blood. Indicated subset: CD45RA+ positively selected. V is TRBV5-1 and J is TRBJ1-6; no definite D call. The source of this sequence is a man aged 18 to 29 in good health. The CDR3: CASSLGSRTYNSPLHF. The CDR3 DNA follows: TGCGCCAGCAGCTTGGGATCCCGTACCTATAATTCACCCCTCCACTTT.